This T cell receptor beta chain came from a study of spatial heterogeneity in lung cancer. The wider study: Alpha-chain sequences were detected in numbers that were consistently lower than beta-chain sequences.

Noted time point: sample taken at primary tumor resection. The sequenced material consisted of unsorted whole RNA from tumor, nontumor lung or frozen PBMC. 55 to 80 TRACERx patients with early, untreated non-small cell lung cancer donated samples. The sample holds many counts of this clonotype. Its antigen is not identified. Broader study findings: The study found ubiquitous expanded tumor TCRs in blood more at resection than follow-up.

Every TCR cDNA molecule bore its own unique molecular identifier. TCRdb called the 5' RACE reads again in MiXCR, with one record for every CDR3 protein. The table shows just over 25,000 distinct CDR3 sequences, with around 13% occurring only once. Germline CDR1 and CDR2: SEHNR and FQNEAQ (reference sequence). This CDR3 has 14 amino acids. V lost 7 bases to trimming and J lost 2 bases, with 15 bases between them. The chain recombines TRBV7-9 with TRBJ2-7; D might be TRBD2 (6 bases). This material consisted of PBMCs, taken at surgery. The receptor comes from a female donor with early-stage non-small cell lung cancer. CDR3 sequence reads: CASTLSGRPYEQYF. The CDR3 DNA sequence: TGTGCCAGCACCCTAAGCGGGCGGCCCTACGAGCAGTACTTC.